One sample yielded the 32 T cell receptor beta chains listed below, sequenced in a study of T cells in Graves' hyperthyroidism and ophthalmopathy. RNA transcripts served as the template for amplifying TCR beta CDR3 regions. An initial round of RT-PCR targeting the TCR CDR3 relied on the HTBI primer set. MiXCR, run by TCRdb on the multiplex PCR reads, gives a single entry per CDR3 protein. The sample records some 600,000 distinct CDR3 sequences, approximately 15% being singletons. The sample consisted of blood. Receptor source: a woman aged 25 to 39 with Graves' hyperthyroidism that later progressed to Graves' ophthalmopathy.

CDR3: CASSYSGKKETQYF. In DNA form, the CDR3 reads TGTGCCAGCAGTTATAGTGGGAAAAAAGAGACCCAGTACTTC. The rearrangement links TRBV6-2 or TRBV6-3 to TRBJ2-5; D is uncertain. Trimming removed 3 bases at V and 3 bases at J, with 11 bases between. CDR1 MNHEY and CDR2 SVGEGT come from the germline V gene. The CDR3 is 14 amino acids.

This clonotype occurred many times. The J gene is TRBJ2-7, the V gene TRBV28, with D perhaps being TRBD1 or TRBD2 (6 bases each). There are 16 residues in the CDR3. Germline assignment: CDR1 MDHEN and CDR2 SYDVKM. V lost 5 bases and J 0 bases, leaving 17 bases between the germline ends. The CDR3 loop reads CASSPHGGTSSYEQYF. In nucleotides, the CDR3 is TGTGCCAGCAGTCCCCATGGGGGGACAAGCTCCTACGAGCAGTACTTC.

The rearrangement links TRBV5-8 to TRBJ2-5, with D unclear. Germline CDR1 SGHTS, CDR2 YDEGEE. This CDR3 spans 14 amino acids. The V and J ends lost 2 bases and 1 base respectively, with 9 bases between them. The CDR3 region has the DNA TGTGCCAGCAGCTTCCACAGTACCCAAGAGACCCAGTACTTC. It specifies CASSFHSTQETQYF.

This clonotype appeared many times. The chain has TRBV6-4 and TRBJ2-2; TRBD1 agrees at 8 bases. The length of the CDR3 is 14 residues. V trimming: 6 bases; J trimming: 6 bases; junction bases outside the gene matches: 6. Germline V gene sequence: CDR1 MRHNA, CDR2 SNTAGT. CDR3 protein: CASSLRTGPGELFF. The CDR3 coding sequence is TGTGCCAGCAGCCTAAGGACAGGGCCCGGGGAGCTGTTTTTT.

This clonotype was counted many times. The DNA of the CDR3 is TGTGCCAGCAGTGAAGCCAGGGGCACTGAAGCTTTCTTT. This encodes CASSEARGTEAFF. V usage is TRBV6-1 and J usage is TRBJ1-1; a possible D gene is TRBD1 (6 bases). V lost 0 bases and J 4 bases, leaving 6 bases between the germline ends. CDR3 length: 13 residues. CDR1 and CDR2 from the germline V gene are MNHNS and SASEGT.

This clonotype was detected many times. The CDR3 protein is CAVTTSDSGANVLTF. The CDR3 DNA reads as TGTGCCGTTACGACTAGTGACTCTGGGGCCAACGTCCTGACTTTC. The chain carries TRBV10-3 and TRBJ2-6, with D perhaps matching TRBD2 (6 bases). The CDR3 totals 15 residues. V was shortened by 11 bases and J by 0 bases, with 14 bases between the two germline ends. Per germline, CDR1 ENHRY and CDR2 SYGVKD.

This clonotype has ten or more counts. CDR3 protein: CATSDRNRGSNQPQHF. The CDR3 nucleotides are TGTGCCACCAGTGATCGTAACAGGGGTAGCAATCAGCCCCAGCATTTT. This chain joins TRBV24-1 and TRBJ1-5; 7 positions match TRBD1. The V segment lost 3 bases and the J segment 0 bases; nucleotides outside the gene matches: 4. CDR1 and CDR2 (germline): KGHDR, SFDVKD. The CDR3 runs 16 residues.

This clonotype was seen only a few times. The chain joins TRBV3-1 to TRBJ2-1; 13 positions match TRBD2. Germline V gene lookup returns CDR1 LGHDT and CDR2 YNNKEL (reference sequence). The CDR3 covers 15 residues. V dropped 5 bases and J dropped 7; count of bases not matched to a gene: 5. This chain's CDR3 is CASSETSGRGNEQFF. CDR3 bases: TGTGCCAGCAGCGAAACTAGCGGGAGGGGTAATGAGCAGTTCTTC.

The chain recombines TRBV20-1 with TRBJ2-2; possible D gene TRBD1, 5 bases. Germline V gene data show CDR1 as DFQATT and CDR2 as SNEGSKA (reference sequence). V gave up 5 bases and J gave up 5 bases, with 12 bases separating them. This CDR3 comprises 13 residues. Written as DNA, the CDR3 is TGCAGTGCTCGGACACCCCTAACCGGGGAGCTGTTTTTT. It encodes CSARTPLTGELFF.

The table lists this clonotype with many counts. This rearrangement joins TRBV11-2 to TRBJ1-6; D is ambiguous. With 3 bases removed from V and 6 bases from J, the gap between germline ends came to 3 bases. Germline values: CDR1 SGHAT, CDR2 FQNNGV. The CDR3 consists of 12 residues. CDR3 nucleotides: TGTGCCAGCAGCTTTGGTAATTCACCCCTCCACTTT. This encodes CASSFGNSPLHF.

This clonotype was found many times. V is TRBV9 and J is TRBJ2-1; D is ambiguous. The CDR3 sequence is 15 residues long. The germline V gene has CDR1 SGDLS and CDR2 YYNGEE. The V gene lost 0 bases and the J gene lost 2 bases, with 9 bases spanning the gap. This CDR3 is CASSVGVRAYNEQFF. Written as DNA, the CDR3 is TGTGCCAGCAGCGTAGGTGTCAGAGCCTACAATGAGCAGTTCTTC. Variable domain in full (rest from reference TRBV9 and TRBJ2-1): DSGVTQTPKHLITATGQRVTLRCSPRSGDLSVYWYQQSLDQGLQFLIQYYNGEERAKGNILERFSAQQFPDLHSELNLSSLELGDSALYFCASSVGVRAYNEQFFGPGTRLTVL.

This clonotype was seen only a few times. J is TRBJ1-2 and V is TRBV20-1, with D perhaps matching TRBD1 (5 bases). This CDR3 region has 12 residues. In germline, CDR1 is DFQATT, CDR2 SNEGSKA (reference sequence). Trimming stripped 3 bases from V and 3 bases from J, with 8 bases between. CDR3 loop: CSAREGDYGYTF. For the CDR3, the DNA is TGCAGTGCTAGGGAAGGGGACTATGGCTACACCTTC.

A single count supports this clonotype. This CDR3 is CASSLPSSMTGGTGELFF. CDR3 DNA: TGCGCCAGCAGCCTCCCTTCCTCCATGACAGGGGGCACCGGGGAGCTGTTTTTT. The chain combines TRBV5-1 with TRBJ2-2, with 9 bases fitting TRBD1. The junction had 14 bases not matched to a gene; V was cut back by 4 bases and J by 4 bases. CDR1 SGHRS and CDR2 YFSETQ come from the germline V gene. This CDR3 has 18 amino acids.

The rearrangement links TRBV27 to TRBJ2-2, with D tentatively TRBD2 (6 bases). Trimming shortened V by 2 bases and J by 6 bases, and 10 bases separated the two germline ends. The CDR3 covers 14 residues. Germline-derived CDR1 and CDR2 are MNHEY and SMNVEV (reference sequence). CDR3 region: CASSLRREAGELFF. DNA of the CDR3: TGTGCCAGCAGTTTACGGAGGGAAGCCGGGGAGCTGTTTTTT.

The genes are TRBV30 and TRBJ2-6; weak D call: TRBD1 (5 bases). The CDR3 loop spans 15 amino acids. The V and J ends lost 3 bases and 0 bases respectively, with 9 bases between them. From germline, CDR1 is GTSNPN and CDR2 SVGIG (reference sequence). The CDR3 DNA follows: TGTGCCTGGAGCTCGACAGTCTCTGGGGCCAACGTCCTGACTTTC. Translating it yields CAWSSTVSGANVLTF. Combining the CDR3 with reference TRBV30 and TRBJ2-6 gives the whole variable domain SQTIHQWPATLVQPVGSPLSLECTVEGTSNPNLYWYRQAAGRGLQLLFYSVGIGQISSEVPQNLSASRPQDRQFILSSKKLLLSDSGFYLCAWSSTVSGANVLTFGAGSRLTVL.

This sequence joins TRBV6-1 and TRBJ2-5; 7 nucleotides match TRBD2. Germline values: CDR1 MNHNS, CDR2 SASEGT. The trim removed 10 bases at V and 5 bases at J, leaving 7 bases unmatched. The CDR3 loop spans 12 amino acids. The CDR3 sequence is CANSEGGETQYF. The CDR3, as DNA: TGTGCCAACAGCGAGGGAGGGGAGACCCAGTACTTC.

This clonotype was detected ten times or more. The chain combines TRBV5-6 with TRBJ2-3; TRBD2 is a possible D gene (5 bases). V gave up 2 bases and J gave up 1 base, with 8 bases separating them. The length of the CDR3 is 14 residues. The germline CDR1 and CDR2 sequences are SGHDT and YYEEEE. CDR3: CASSFEGGTDTQYF. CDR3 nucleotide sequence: TGTGCCAGCAGCTTCGAGGGAGGCACAGATACGCAGTATTTT.

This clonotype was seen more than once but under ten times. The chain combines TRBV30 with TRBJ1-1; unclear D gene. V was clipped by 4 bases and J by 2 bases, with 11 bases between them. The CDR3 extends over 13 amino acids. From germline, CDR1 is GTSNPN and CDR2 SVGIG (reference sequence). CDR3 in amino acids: CAWTSQPNTEAFF. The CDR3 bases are TGTGCCTGGACCAGCCAGCCAAACACTGAAGCTTTCTTT. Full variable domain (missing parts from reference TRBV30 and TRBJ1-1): SQTIHQWPATLVQPVGSPLSLECTVEGTSNPNLYWYRQAAGRGLQLLFYSVGIGQISSEVPQNLSASRPQDRQFILSSKKLLLSDSGFYLCAWTSQPNTEAFFGQGTRLTVV.

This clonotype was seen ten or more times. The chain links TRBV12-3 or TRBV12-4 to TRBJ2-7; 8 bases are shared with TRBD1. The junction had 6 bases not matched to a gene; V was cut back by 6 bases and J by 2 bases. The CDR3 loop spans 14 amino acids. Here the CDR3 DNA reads TGTGCCAGCAGGGCACAGGGGGATCCCTACGAGCAGTACTTC. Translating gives CASRAQGDPYEQYF.

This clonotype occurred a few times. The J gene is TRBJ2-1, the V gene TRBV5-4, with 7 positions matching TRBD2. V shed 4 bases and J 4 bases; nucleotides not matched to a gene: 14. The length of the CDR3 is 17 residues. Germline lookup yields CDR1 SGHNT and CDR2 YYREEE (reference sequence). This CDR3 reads CASSGGVWTSLYNEQFF. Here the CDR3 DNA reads TGTGCCAGCAGCGGGGGGGTCTGGACTAGTCTTTACAATGAGCAGTTCTTC. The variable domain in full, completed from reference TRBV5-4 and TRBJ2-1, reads ETGVTQSPTHLIKTRGQQVTLRCSSQSGHNTVSWYQQALGQGPQFIFQYYREEENGRGNFPPRFSGLQFPNYSSELNVNALELDDSALYLCASSGGVWTSLYNEQFFGPGTRLTVL.

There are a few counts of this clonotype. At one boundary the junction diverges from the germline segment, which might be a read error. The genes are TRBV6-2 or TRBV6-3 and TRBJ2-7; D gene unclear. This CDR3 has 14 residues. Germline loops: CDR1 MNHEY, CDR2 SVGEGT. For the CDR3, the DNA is TGTGCCAGCAGGTTCGTAGACCTCTCCAACGAGCAGTACTTC. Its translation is CASRFVDLSNEQYF.

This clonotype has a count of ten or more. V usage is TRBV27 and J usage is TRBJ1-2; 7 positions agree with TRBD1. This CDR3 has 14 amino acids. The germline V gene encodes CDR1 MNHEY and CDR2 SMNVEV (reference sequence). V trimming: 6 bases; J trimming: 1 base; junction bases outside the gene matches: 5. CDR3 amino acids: CASRPTGSNYGYTF. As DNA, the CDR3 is TGTGCCAGCAGGCCGACAGGGAGTAACTATGGCTACACCTTC.

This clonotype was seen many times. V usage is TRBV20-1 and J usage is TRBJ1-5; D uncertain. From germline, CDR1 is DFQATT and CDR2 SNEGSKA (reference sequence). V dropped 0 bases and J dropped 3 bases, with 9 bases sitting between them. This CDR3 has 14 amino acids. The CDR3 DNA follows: TGCAGTGCTAGAGAAGGCAGCGTCAATCAGCCCCAGCATTTT. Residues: CSAREGSVNQPQHF.

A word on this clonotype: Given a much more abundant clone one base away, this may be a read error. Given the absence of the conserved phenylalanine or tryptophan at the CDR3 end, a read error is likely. CDR3 loop: CASTKRSGNTIYL. The CDR3 nucleotides are TGTGCCAGCACCAAAAGGTCTGGAAACACCATATATCTT. The chain has TRBV12-3 or TRBV12-4 and TRBJ1-3; D is undetermined. Trimming took 7 bases from V and 1 from J, leaving 8 bases between them. The CDR3 loop spans 13 amino acids.

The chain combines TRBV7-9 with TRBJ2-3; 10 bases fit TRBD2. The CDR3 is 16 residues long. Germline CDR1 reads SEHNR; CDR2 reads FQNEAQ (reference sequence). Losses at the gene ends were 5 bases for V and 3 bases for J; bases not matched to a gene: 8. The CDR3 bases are TGTGCCAGCAGCCCCCCTAGCGGGAGCGAAACAGATACGCAGTATTTT. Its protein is CASSPPSGSETDTQYF.

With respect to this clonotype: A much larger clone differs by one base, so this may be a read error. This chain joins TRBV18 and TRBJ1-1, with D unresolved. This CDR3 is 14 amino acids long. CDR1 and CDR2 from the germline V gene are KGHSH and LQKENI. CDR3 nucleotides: TGTGCCAGCCCACCGGAATTTGCGGGGACTGAAGCTTTCTTT. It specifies CASPPEFAGTEAFF.

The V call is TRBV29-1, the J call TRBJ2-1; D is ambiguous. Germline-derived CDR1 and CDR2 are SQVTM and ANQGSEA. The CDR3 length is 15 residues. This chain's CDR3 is CSPSHINRRGNEQFF. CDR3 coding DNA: TGCAGTCCGTCCCATATCAATCGGCGTGGGAATGAGCAGTTCTTC.

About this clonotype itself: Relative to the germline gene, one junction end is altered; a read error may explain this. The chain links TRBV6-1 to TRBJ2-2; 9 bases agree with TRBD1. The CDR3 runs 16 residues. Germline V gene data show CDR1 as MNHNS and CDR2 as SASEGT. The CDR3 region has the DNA TGTGCCAGCAGTGCCATGTGCGGACAGGGGTCCGGGGAGCTGATTTTT. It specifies CASSAMCGQGSGELIF.

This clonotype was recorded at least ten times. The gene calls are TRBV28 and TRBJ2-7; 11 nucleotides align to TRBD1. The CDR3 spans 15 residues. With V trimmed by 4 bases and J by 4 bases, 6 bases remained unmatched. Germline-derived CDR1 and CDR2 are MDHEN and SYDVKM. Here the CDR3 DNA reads TGTGCCAGCAGTTCTCCCGGGACAGGGGGTTACGAGCAGTACTTC. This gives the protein CASSSPGTGGYEQYF. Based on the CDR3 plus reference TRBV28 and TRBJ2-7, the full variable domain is DVKVTQSSRYLVKRTGEKVFLECVQDMDHENMFWYRQDPGLGLRLIYFSYDVKMKEKGDIPEGYSVSREKKERFSLILESASTNQTSMYLCASSSPGTGGYEQYFGPGTRLTVT.

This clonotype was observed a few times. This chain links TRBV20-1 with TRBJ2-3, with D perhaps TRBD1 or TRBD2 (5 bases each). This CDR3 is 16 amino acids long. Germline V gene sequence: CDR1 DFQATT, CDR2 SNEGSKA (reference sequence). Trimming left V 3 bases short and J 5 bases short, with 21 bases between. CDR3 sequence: CSARPYSGSLLDTQYF. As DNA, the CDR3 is TGCAGTGCTAGGCCTTACTCAGGGAGTTTGCTAGATACGCAGTATTTT.

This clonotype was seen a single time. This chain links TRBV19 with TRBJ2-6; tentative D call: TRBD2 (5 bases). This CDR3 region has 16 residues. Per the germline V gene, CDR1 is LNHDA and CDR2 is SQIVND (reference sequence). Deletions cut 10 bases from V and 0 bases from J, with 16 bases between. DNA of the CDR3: TGTGCCACCAATCTCGGGGAATTCTCTGGGGCCAACGTCCTGACTTTC. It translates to CATNLGEFSGANVLTF.

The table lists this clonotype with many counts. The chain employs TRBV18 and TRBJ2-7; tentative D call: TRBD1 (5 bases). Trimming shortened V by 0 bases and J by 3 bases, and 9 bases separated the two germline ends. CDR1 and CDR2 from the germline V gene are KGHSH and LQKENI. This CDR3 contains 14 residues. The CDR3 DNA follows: TGTGCCAGCTCACCACCGAGTCAGGGCTACGAGCAGTACTTC. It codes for CASSPPSQGYEQYF.